This T cell receptor (beta chain) was sequenced during a study of T cell changes during pregnancy in multiple sclerosis. Produced via immunoSEQ multiplex PCR; TCRdb's table is partial and in-frame only. The sample records roughly 100,000 clones, about 90% being singletons. V lost 11 bases, J lost 0 bases, and 8 bases lay in between. CDR3 size: 12 residues. The germline V gene encodes CDR1 MNHNY and CDR2 SVGAGI (reference sequence). This receptor was obtained from a female donor with multiple sclerosis, enrolled in a pregnancy study. This chain uses TRBV6-6 with TRBJ1-3; no clear D. Sample: peripheral blood, taken before pregnancy. The DNA for the CDR3 is TGTGCCGCAAGCGACTCTGGAAACACCATATATTTT. Amino acid sequence: CAASDSGNTIYF.